The 10 T cell receptor beta chains below come from one sample, sequenced in a study of blood T cell repertoires in COVID-19. Only in-frame clones appear in the TCRdb table, and some are missing; sequencing was by immunoSEQ multiplex PCR. The sample carries 150,000 to 200,000 clones, over 90% recorded once. Source material: peripheral blood. The source of these receptors is a woman aged 60-70 years with COVID-19, enrolled during active disease.

This clone appeared a single time. This chain joins TRBV5-5 and TRBJ2-3, with D possibly matching TRBD1 (6 bases). V was clipped by 4 bases and J by 4 bases, with 7 bases between them. From germline, CDR1 is SGHKS and CDR2 YYEKEE (reference sequence). The CDR3 extends over 12 amino acids. The CDR3 region is CASSRTADTQYF. The CDR3 DNA sequence: TGTGCCAGCAGCCGGACAGCAGATACGCAGTATTTT.

The chain has TRBV6-5 and TRBJ1-1, with 8 bases fitting TRBD1. The trim removed 6 bases at V and 3 bases at J, leaving 6 bases unmatched. The length of the CDR3 is 14 residues. Germline values: CDR1 MNHEY, CDR2 SVGAGI. CDR3 sequence reads: CASRPDRVYTEAFF. The CDR3 nucleotides are TGTGCCAGCAGACCGGACAGGGTCTACACTGAAGCTTTCTTT.

The chain recombines TRBV2 with TRBJ1-5; 9 positions agree with TRBD1. Germline CDR1 SNHLY, CDR2 FYNNEI. V trimming: 6 bases; J trimming: 1 base; junction bases outside the gene matches: 7. This CDR3 has 16 residues. The CDR3 is CASRDRGVRSNQPQHF. CDR3 coding DNA: TGTGCCAGCAGGGACAGGGGCGTTAGAAGCAATCAGCCCCAGCATTTT.

This clone came up once. The genes are TRBV2 and TRBJ2-5; TRBD1 matches 9 bases. The CDR3 loop spans 15 amino acids. The V gene's germline CDR1 is SNHLY and CDR2 FYNNEI. Unmatched junction bases numbered 6, after V lost 6 bases and J lost 1 base. CDR3 nucleotides: TGTGCCAGCAGGGCAGACAGGGGGTTCCAAGAGACCCAGTACTTC. Protein product: CASRADRGFQETQYF.

The gene calls are TRBV12-5 and TRBJ2-1; maybe TRBD1 (5 bases). V was shortened by 1 base and J by 0 bases, with 10 bases between the two germline ends. Germline loops: CDR1 LGHNT, CDR2 FRNRAP. This CDR3 has 16 residues. CDR3 nucleotide sequence: TGTGCTAGTGGTTTGGCAAGGACATCCTCCTACAATGAGCAGTTCTTC. Protein sequence: CASGLARTSSYNEQFF.

The chain combines TRBV7-2 with TRBJ1-1, with 9 nucleotides matching TRBD1. Looked up from germline, CDR1 is SGHTA and CDR2 is FQGNSA. The CDR3 is made up of 15 amino acids. V lost 6 bases to trimming and J lost 1 base; unmatched junction nucleotides: 6. The CDR3 is CASSFLDRGNTEAFF. CDR3 sequence (DNA): TGTGCCAGCAGTTTCCTGGACAGGGGGAACACTGAAGCTTTCTTT.

V is TRBV27 and J is TRBJ2-1; 7 nucleotides line up with TRBD1. The germline V gene encodes CDR1 MNHEY and CDR2 SMNVEV (reference sequence). Unmatched junction bases numbered 7, after V lost 5 bases and J lost 3 bases. CDR3 length: 15 residues. The CDR3 is CASSHDRQGYNEQFF. DNA of the CDR3: TGTGCCAGCAGTCACGACCGACAGGGCTACAATGAGCAGTTCTTC.

This clone was counted a single time. This chain links TRBV4-3 with TRBJ1-5, with a weak D call TRBD1 (5 bases). V was clipped by 0 bases and J by 6 bases, with 12 bases between them. The germline gives CDR1 LGHNA, CDR2 YSLEER. The CDR3 totals 15 residues. The CDR3 sequence is CASSQEMGGGQPQHF. The DNA for the CDR3 is TGCGCCAGCAGCCAAGAGATGGGGGGAGGTCAGCCCCAGCATTTT.

The chain is built from TRBV5-8 and TRBJ2-2, with 9 bases fitting TRBD1. Germline CDR1 and CDR2: SGHTS and YDEGEE. V lost 2 bases, J lost 5 bases, and 4 bases stayed unmatched. This CDR3 has 15 amino acids. CDR3 region: CASSFGTGWTGELFF. The CDR3 DNA follows: TGTGCCAGCAGCTTCGGGACAGGGTGGACCGGGGAGCTGTTTTTT. The full variable domain, with the rest looked up from reference TRBV5-8 and TRBJ2-2, is EAGVTQSPTHLIKTRGQQATLRCSPISGHTSVYWYQQALGLGLQFLLWYDEGEERNRGNFPPRFSGRQFPNYSSELNVNALELEDSALYLCASSFGTGWTGELFFGEGSRLTVL.

This chain joins TRBV19 and TRBJ2-3, with D possibly being TRBD1 (5 bases). This CDR3 is built from 14 residues. Germline-derived CDR1 and CDR2 are LNHDA and SQIVND (reference sequence). V dropped 3 bases and J dropped 2 bases, with 9 bases sitting between them. The CDR3 here is CASSMTVNTDTQYF. DNA for the CDR3: TGTGCCAGTAGTATGACAGTGAACACAGATACGCAGTATTTT.